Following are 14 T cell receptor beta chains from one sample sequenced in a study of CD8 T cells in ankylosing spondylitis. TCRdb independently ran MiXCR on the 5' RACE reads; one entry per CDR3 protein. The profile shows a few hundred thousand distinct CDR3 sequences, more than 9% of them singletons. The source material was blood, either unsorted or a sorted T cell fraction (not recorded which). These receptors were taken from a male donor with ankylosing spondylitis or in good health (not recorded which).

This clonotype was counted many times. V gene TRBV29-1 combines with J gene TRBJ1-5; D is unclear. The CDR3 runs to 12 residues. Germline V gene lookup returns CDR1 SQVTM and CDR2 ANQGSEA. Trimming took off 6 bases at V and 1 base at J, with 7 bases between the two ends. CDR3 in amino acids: CSVAISNQPQHF. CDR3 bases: TGCAGCGTCGCAATCAGCAATCAGCCCCAGCATTTT.

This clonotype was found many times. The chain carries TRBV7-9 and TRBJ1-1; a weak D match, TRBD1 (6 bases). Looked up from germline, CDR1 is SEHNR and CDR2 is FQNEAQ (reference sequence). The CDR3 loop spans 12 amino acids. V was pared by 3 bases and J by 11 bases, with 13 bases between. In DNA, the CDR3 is TGTGCCAGCAGCTTCGGGGGGGCGGGGGCTTTCTTT. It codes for CASSFGGAGAFF. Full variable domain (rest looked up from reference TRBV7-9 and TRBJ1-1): DTGVSQNPRHKITKRGQNVTFRCDPISEHNRLYWYRQTLGQGPEFLTYFQNEAQLEKSRLLSDRFSAERPKGSFSTLEIQRTEQGDSAMYLCASSFGGAGAFFGQGTRLTVV.

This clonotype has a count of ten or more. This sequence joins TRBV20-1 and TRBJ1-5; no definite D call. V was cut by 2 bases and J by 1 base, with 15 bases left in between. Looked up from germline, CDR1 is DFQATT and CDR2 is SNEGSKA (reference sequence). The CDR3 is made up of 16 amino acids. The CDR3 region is CSARTSSGTSNQPQHF. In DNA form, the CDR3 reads TGCAGTGCTAGAACGTCATCAGGTACGAGCAATCAGCCCCAGCATTTT.

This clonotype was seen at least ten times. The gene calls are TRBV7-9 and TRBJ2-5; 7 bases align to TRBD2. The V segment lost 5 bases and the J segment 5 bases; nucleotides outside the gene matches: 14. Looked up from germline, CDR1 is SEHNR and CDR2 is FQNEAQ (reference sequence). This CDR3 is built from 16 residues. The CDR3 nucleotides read TGTGCCAGCAGCACTCCGGGGGGTGATTTGAAGGAGACCCAGTACTTC. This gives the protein CASSTPGGDLKETQYF.

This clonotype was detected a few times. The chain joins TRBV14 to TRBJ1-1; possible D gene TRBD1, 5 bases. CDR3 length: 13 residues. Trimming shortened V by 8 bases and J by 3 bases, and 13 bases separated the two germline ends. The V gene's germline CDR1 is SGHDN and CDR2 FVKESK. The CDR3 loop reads CASGTFADTEAFF. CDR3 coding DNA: TGTGCCAGCGGGACCTTTGCGGACACTGAAGCTTTCTTT. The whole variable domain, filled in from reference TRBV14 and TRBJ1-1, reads EAGVTQFPSHSVIEKGQTVTLRCDPISGHDNLYWYRRVMGKEIKFLLHFVKESKQDESGMPNNRFLAERTGGTYSTLKVQPAELEDSGVYFCASGTFADTEAFFGQGTRLTVV.

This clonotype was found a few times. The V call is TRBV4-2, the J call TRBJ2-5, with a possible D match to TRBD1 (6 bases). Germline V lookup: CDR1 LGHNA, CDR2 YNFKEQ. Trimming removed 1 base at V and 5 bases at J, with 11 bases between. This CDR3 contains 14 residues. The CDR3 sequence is CASSQGSQGETQYF. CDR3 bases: TGTGCCAGCAGCCAAGGCTCCCAGGGGGAGACCCAGTACTTC.

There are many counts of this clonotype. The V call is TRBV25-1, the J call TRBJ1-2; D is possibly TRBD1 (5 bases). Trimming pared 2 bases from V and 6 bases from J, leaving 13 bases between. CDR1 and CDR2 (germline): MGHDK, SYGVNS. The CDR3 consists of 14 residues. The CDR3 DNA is TGTGCCAGCAGTGAAGAGGGGATCGTGAATGGCTACACCTTC. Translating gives CASSEEGIVNGYTF.

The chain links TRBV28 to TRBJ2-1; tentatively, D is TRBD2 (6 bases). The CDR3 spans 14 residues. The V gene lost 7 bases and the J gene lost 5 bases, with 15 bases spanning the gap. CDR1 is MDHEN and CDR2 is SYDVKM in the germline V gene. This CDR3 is CASNSGGTHNEQFF. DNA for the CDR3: TGTGCCAGCAATAGCGGCGGCACTCACAATGAGCAGTTCTTC.

CDR3 nucleotides: TGTGCCAGCACGAGCGGGGGGGGCACAGATACGCAGTATTTT. Translating gives CASTSGGGTDTQYF. The chain employs TRBV6-1 and TRBJ2-3; TRBD2 agrees at 10 bases. Germline loops: CDR1 MNHNS, CDR2 SASEGT. The V segment lost 7 bases and the J segment 1 base; nucleotides outside the gene matches: 2. This CDR3 region has 14 residues.

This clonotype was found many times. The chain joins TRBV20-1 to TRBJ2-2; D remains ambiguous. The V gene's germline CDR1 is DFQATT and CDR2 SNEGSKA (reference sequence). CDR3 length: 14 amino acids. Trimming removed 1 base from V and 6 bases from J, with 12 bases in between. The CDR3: CSARGRGKPGELFF. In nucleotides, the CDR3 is TGCAGTGCTAGAGGTCGCGGAAAACCCGGGGAGCTGTTTTTT.

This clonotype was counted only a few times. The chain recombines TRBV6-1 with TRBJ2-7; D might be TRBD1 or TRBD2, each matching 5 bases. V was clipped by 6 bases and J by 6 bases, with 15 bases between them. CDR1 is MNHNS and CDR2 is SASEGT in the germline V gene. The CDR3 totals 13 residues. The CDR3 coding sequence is TGTGCCAGCAGAATGAGGGGAAAAGGCGAGCAGTACTTC. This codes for CASRMRGKGEQYF.

The CDR3 loop is CSVVQASFQETQYF. The CDR3 region has the DNA TGCAGCGTTGTACAGGCTTCCTTCCAAGAGACCCAGTACTTC. The V and J genes are TRBV29-1 and TRBJ2-5; D might be TRBD1 (5 bases). CDR1 is SQVTM, CDR2 ANQGSEA, per germline. Trimming cost V 4 bases and J 1 base, with 13 bases left between them. The CDR3 has 14 residues.

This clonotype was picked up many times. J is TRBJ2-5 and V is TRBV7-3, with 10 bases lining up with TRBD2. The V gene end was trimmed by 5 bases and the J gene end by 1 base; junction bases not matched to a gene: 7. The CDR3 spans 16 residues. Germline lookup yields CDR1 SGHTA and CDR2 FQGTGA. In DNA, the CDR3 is TGTGCCAGCAGCCCCTCGGCTAGCGGGGGCCAAGAGACCCAGTACTTC. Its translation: CASSPSASGGQETQYF.

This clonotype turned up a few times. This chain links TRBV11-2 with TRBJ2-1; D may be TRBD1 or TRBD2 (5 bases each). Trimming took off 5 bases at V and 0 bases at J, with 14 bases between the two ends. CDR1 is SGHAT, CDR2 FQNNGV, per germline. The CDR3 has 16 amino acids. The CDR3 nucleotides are TGTGCCAGCAGCCCACGGGGCAGTTTCTCCTACAATGAGCAGTTCTTC. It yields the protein CASSPRGSFSYNEQFF. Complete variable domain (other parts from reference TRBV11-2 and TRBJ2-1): EAGVAQSPRYKIIEKRQSVAFWCNPISGHATLYWYQQILGQGPKLLIQFQNNGVVDDSQLPKDRFSAERLKGVDSTLKIQPAKLEDSAVYLCASSPRGSFSYNEQFFGPGTRLTVL.